The following is a T cell receptor beta chain sequence with its context. Germline V CDR1 and CDR2: MNHEY, SVGEGT. This CDR3 region has 14 residues. With 3 bases removed from V and 5 bases from J, the gap between germline ends came to 12 bases. The data derive from a study of brain metastases from non-small cell lung cancer. Some clones are missing from TCRdb's copy, which holds only in-frame ones; the method was immunoSEQ multiplex PCR. Seen here are roughly 4,000 clones, about four fifths observed once, and the top ten hold 7.5% to 9.5%. Sequencing input: primary lung tumor tissue. This clonotype was sampled from a donor aged 40 or older with non-small cell lung cancer. The chain is built from TRBV6-2 or TRBV6-3 and TRBJ2-3, with D possibly called TRBD1 or TRBD2 (5 bases each). The CDR3 DNA is TGTGCCAGCAGTTATGGCCGGGACCAAGATACGCAGTATTTT. Its protein is CASSYGRDQDTQYF.